Below, 2 T cell receptor beta chains from the same sample are listed, as sequenced in a study of cytomegalovirus exposure and HLA in healthy donors. Primers: 60 Vbeta forward and 13 Jbeta reverse. Using immunoSEQ multiplex PCR, the repertoire was profiled, and TCRdb retains in-frame clones only, with some absent. This sample has a few hundred thousand clones, with more than 60% found just once. Sample: PBMCs. The receptors shown here come from a woman aged 30 to 39 in good health and CMV-seronegative.

V and J are TRBV30 and TRBJ2-4; D possibly corresponds to TRBD1 (5 bases). The germline V gene encodes CDR1 GTSNPN and CDR2 SVGIG (reference sequence). The CDR3 extends over 14 amino acids. Deletions cut 3 bases from V and 1 base from J, with 10 bases between. CDR3 nucleotide sequence: TGTGCCTGGAGCAGGCCAGGGGCCAAAAACATTCAGTACTTC. This encodes CAWSRPGAKNIQYF.

The V gene is TRBV4-1, the J gene TRBJ2-5; 8 bases fit TRBD2. Germline values: CDR1 MGHRA, CDR2 YSYEKL. V shed 4 bases and J 2 bases; nucleotides not matched to a gene: 3. This CDR3 region has 14 residues. The CDR3: CASSPGGGQETQYF. The CDR3 region has the DNA TGCGCCAGCAGCCCCGGGGGGGGTCAAGAGACCCAGTACTTC.